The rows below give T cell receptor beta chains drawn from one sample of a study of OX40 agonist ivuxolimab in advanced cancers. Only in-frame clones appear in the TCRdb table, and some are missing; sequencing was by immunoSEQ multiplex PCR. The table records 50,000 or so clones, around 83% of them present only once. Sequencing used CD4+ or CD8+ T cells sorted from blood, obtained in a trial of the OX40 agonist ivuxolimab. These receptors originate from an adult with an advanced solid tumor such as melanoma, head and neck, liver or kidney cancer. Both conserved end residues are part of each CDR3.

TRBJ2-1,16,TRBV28,CASSNLAGVGYNEQFF
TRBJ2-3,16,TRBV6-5,CASSSPNRGGADTQYF
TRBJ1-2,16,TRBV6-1,CASSEAGGTANYGYTF
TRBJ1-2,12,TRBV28,CANRDSLYGYTF
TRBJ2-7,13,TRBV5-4,CASSSSWDYEQYF
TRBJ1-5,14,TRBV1,CTSRTGSWNQPQHF
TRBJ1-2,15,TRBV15,CATSRDTETGEGYTF
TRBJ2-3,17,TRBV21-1,CASNSTGAGPTTDTQYF
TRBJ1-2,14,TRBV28,CASSVGAASYGYTF
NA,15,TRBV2,CASSPLAGGSYEQYF
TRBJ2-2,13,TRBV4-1,CASSPGYTGELFF
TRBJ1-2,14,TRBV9,CASSVGHGPLGYTF
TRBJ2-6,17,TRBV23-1,CASSQGGRTSGANVLTF
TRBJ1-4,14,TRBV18,CASSEGQGNEKLFF
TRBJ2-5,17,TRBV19,CASSGPKAGAFQETQYF
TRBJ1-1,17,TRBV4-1,CASSPLPRTGMNTEAFF
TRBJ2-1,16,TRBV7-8,CASSLSPGLLYNEQFF
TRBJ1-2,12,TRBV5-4,CASSLEVDGYTF
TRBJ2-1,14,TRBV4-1,CASSQDPGIREQFF
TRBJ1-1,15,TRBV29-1,CSARDRGNLNTEAFF
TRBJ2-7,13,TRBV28,CASNSGQGYEQYF
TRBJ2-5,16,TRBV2,CASNAPSGGSQETQYF
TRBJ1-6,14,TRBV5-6,CASSFTGFNSPLHF
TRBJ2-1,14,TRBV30,CAWSTPGRRNEQFF
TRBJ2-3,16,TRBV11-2,CASSLGLAGGFLSQYF
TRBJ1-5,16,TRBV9,CASMTGGFGSNQPQHF
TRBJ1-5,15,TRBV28,CASSSNRELNQPQHF
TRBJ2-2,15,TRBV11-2,CASSLGGTNTGELFF
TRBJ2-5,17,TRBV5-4,CASSLGGTGGPPETQYF
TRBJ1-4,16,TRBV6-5,CASSYWGITTNEKLFF
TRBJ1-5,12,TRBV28,CASRTENQPQHF
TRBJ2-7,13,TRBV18,CASSPSSGRLQYF
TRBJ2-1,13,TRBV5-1,CASSPETLHEQFF
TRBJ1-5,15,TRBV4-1,CASSHDRGANQPQHF
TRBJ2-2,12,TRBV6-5,CASSSNTGELFF
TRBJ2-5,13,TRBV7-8,CASSLASGETQYF
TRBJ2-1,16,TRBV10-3,CAISGVTSGGMDEQFF
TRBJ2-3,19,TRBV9,CASSVAPGGASGGTDTQYF
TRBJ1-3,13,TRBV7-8,CASTRVPGNTIYF
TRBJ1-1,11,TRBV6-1,CASSYGDRAFF
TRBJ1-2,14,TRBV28,CASSLRNPNYGYTF
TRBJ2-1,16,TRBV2,CASRVDRDRRDNEQFF
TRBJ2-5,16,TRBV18,CASTPRGYREGETQYF